One T cell receptor beta chain is described in this entry. This entry is derived from a study of blood T cell repertoires in COVID-19. The overall study: Material from acute and convalescent COVID-19 was sourced from the United States, Italy and Spain. PBMCs, B-cell-depleted T cells, or T cells provided the cDNA or gDNA that made up the material.

Original processing notes: Estimation of nucleated cell counts relied on the amplification of reference gene primers. Profiled with immunoSEQ multiplex PCR; TCRdb holds only in-frame clones, not every one. The V and J calls and clone size come from that table; D and trimming were worked out from the DNA. The sample carries about 170,000 clones, roughly four fifths recorded once. This CDR3 has 18 residues. Germline CDR1 and CDR2: MGHRA and YSYEKL. V trimming: 2 bases; J trimming: 3 bases; junction bases outside the gene matches: 6. The gene calls are TRBV4-1 and TRBJ2-1; 14 bases fit TRBD2. The sequence was collected from a woman at least 80 years old with acute or convalescent COVID-19. Sequenced material: peripheral blood. The CDR3 bases are TGCGCCAGCAGCCAATCTAGACTAGCGGGAGGGGGCTACAATGAGCAGTTCTTC. Its protein product is CASSQSRLAGGGYNEQFF.